Listed here is a single T cell receptor beta chain. Its specific antigen is unknown. Per-nucleotide qualities are absent, and no much larger clonotype sits a single base away. These data originate in a study of T cell repertoires in cytomegalovirus infection (dated by TCRdb to about 2019). Background for the entire study: Alongside well-studied HLA-B-restricted epitopes, the peptide stimulations were aimed at recently identified HLA-C-restricted CMV epitopes, whose presentation resists viral immunomodulation. Because public TCR beta signatures pointed to carriage of CMV infection together with the matching HLA type, the HLA type of each donor mattered for the analysis.

TCRdb records Illumina HiSeq 1500 as the sequencer. TCRdb trimmed the raw reads at Q25, called clones with MiXCR and kept productive beta chains. Rows are combined by CDR3 protein, so each entry shows the most common genes and DNA. This sample holds just under 500,000 distinct CDR3 sequences; 30% to 40% were observed only once. The top ten constitute roughly 17% of the sample. What this sample's treatment or condition label stands for: in vitro stimulation with specific CMV peptide epitopes to enrich CMV-specific T cells. The junction shows trimming of 8 bases on V and 3 bases on J, and the gene matches do not reach 13 bases of it. There are 16 amino acids in the CDR3, from cysteine to phenylalanine inclusive. The entry retains the CDR3 DNA only, 48 bases that are in frame from base 1. CDR1 and CDR2 were assigned from the germline V gene as MGHDK and SYGVNS. The paper's findings and limits, for the study overall: In both this cohort and an independent cohort of 350 to 400 donors, the cumulative frequency of public TCR beta family members distinguished carriers of CMV infection plus the relevant HLA type. The ex vivo response was dominated by HLA-C-restricted CMV-specific TCR beta clonotypes, which also provided the single most frequent clonotype in two of eight donors.

Sample: cultured PBMCs, taken from culture after CMV antigen stimulation. This sequence uses TRBV25-1 and TRBJ2-1, with 7 central nucleotides matching TRBD2. The receptor comes from a human donor in good health (CMV status not recorded). Some clones in this sample may be carry-over from other donors' samples. For the CDR3, the sequence is CASRSNLAERYNEQFF. The DNA reads TGTGCCAGCCGAAGCAATCTAGCGGAGCGCTACAATGAGCAGTTCTTC.